The 26 T cell receptor beta chains below come from one sample, sequenced in a study of T-cell reconstitution after alpha-beta-depleted transplantation in children. The library targeted TCRbeta and was prepared with unique molecular identifiers. MiXCR was run by TCRdb on the PCR reads, yielding one entry per CDR3 protein. Of hundreds of thousands of distinct CDR3 sequences in the sample, about 30% were seen once. The material was PBMCs from the stem cell graft donor, obtained from the stem cell graft. The origin of the receptors is a human donor who donated a stem cell graft to a child with aplastic anemia.

A few counts support this clonotype. The rearrangement uses TRBV9 and TRBJ2-3; the D call may be TRBD1 or TRBD2 (5 bases each). V lost 3 bases, J lost 4 bases, and 12 bases lay in between. CDR3 size: 14 residues. Germline CDR1 and CDR2: SGDLS and YYNGEE. The CDR3 sequence: CASSETWDPDTQYF. CDR3 bases: TGTGCCAGCAGCGAAACTTGGGACCCAGATACGCAGTATTTT.

The J gene is TRBJ1-1, the V gene TRBV29-1; 7 nucleotides line up with TRBD1. The trim removed 6 bases at V and 0 bases at J, leaving 4 bases unmatched. Germline CDR1 and CDR2: SQVTM and ANQGSEA. The CDR3 has 13 amino acids. The chain's CDR3 is CSVQGQLNTEAFF. Written as DNA, the CDR3 is TGCAGCGTACAGGGGCAATTGAACACTGAAGCTTTCTTT.

This rearrangement joins TRBV5-1 to TRBJ2-1; 8 bases fit TRBD2. After removal of 7 bases from V and 0 bases from J, the junction contained 3 bases not matched to a gene. Germline lookup yields CDR1 SGHRS and CDR2 YFSETQ. The CDR3 totals 14 residues. DNA of the CDR3: TGCGCCAGCGCCAGCGGGAGCTCCTACAATGAGCAGTTCTTC. Encoded protein: CASASGSSYNEQFF.

This clonotype was seen only a few times. The chain uses TRBV30 and TRBJ1-1; D gene ambiguous. With 1 base removed from V and 5 bases from J, the gap between germline ends came to 11 bases. The CDR3 loop spans 13 amino acids. The germline V gene has CDR1 GTSNPN and CDR2 SVGIG (reference sequence). The chain's CDR3 is CAWSASVGTEAFF. CDR3 coding DNA: TGTGCCTGGAGTGCGTCTGTGGGGACTGAAGCTTTCTTT. Using reference TRBV30 and TRBJ1-1 for the parts outside the CDR3, the full variable domain is SQTIHQWPATLVQPVGSPLSLECTVEGTSNPNLYWYRQAAGRGLQLLFYSVGIGQISSEVPQNLSASRPQDRQFILSSKKLLLSDSGFYLCAWSASVGTEAFFGQGTRLTVV.

This clonotype appeared a few times. The chain couples TRBV3-1 to TRBJ1-1; tentatively, D is TRBD1 (5 bases). Per germline, CDR1 LGHDT and CDR2 YNNKEL (reference sequence). The CDR3 is 15 amino acids. V lost 1 base, J lost 1 base, and 10 bases lay in between. CDR3 loop: CASSQAGTENTEAFF. The CDR3 DNA sequence: TGTGCCAGCAGCCAAGCCGGGACGGAGAACACTGAAGCTTTCTTT.

The rearrangement joins TRBV7-2 to TRBJ1-5; D ambiguous. The CDR3 runs to 15 residues. With 1 base removed from V and 0 bases from J, the gap between germline ends came to 7 bases. Germline V gene lookup returns CDR1 SGHTA and CDR2 FQGNSA. The CDR3 spells CASSLGLLSNQPQHF. The CDR3 DNA is TGTGCCAGCAGCTTAGGCCTGCTTAGCAATCAGCCCCAGCATTTT. The full variable domain, its missing parts supplied by reference TRBV7-2 and TRBJ1-5, is GAGVSQSPSNKVTEKGKDVELRCDPISGHTALYWYRQSLGQGLEFLIYFQGNSAPDKSGLPSDRFSAERTGGSVSTLTIQRTQQEDSAVYLCASSLGLLSNQPQHFGDGTRLSIL.

The DNA of the CDR3 is TGCAGTGCTAGTCCCCAGGGGAGCACTGAAGCTTTCTTT. Translation gives CSASPQGSTEAFF. V usage is TRBV20-1 and J usage is TRBJ1-1, with D possibly being TRBD1 (6 bases). V lost 3 bases to trimming and J lost 4 bases, with 12 bases between them. Germline assignment: CDR1 DFQATT and CDR2 SNEGSKA (reference sequence). The CDR3 covers 13 residues.

V and J are TRBV24-1 and TRBJ2-1; 7 bases agree with TRBD2. Germline CDR1 KGHDR, CDR2 SFDVKD. The CDR3 has 15 residues. V dropped 10 bases and J dropped 2; count of bases not matched to a gene: 10. The DNA of the CDR3 is TGTGCCACGGGGGAGGGTAGCGGTACCTACAATGAGCAGTTCTTC. It specifies CATGEGSGTYNEQFF.

This clonotype was counted between two and nine times. The chain carries TRBV21-1 and TRBJ2-7; TRBD2, the table's D call, lacks a check against the DNA. TRBV21-1 is designated a pseudogene. CDR3 size: 17 residues. CDR3 nucleotides: TGTGCCAGCAGCAAAAGGGCCCTGAGGCAGGGTCTCTACGAGCAGTACGTC. Translation: CASSKRALRQGLYEQYV.

This clonotype was counted between two and nine times. This chain joins TRBV19 and TRBJ1-2, with D maybe TRBD1 (5 bases). Germline assignment: CDR1 LNHDA and CDR2 SQIVND (reference sequence). The germline V and J ends were trimmed by 3 bases and 7 bases, with 12 bases remaining between them. This CDR3 spans 13 amino acids. The CDR3 loop is CASSINRGAGYTF. The CDR3, as DNA: TGTGCCAGTAGTATTAATAGAGGGGCTGGCTACACCTTC.

The chain couples TRBV19 to TRBJ1-5; D possibly corresponds to TRBD1 (5 bases). Germline CDR1 reads LNHDA; CDR2 reads SQIVND (reference sequence). This CDR3 is built from 16 residues. V lost 6 bases and J 3 bases, leaving 18 bases between the germline ends. The CDR3 sequence is CASSAGSVSYNQPQHF. CDR3 in DNA: TGTGCCAGTAGCGCAGGGTCGGTAAGTTACAATCAGCCCCAGCATTTT. The full variable domain, completed using reference TRBV19 and TRBJ1-5, is DGGITQSPKYLFRKEGQNVTLSCEQNLNHDAMYWYRQDPGQGLRLIYYSQIVNDFQKGDIAEGYSVSREKKESFPLTVTSAQKNPTAFYLCASSAGSVSYNQPQHFGDGTRLSIL.

A few counts support this clonotype. The V call is TRBV7-9, the J call TRBJ1-2; D gene unclear. The CDR3 loop spans 16 amino acids. CDR1 is SEHNR and CDR2 is FQNEAQ in the germline V gene (reference sequence). Trimming removed 2 bases from V and 5 bases from J, with 18 bases in between. CDR3 sequence reads: CASSLQLATQVYGYTF. In DNA, the CDR3 is TGTGCCAGCAGCTTACAACTTGCGACTCAGGTTTATGGCTACACCTTC.

The chain joins TRBV28 to TRBJ2-7, with D tentatively TRBD1 or TRBD2 (5 bases each). V was cut by 6 bases and J by 4 bases, with 19 bases left in between. Germline values: CDR1 MDHEN, CDR2 SYDVKM. This CDR3 comprises 15 residues. This CDR3 reads CASRSGAQGRYEQYF. DNA of the CDR3: TGTGCCAGCAGATCCGGGGCCCAAGGAAGGTACGAGCAGTACTTC.

This sequence joins TRBV20-1 and TRBJ1-2; D remains unclear. CDR3 length: 12 amino acids. CDR1 is DFQATT and CDR2 is SNEGSKA in the germline V gene (reference sequence). V lost 8 bases and J lost 8, with 18 bases in between. CDR3 in amino acids: CSFPKGSRGYTF. The CDR3 DNA is TGCAGTTTCCCCAAGGGTTCCCGGGGCTACACCTTC.

This clonotype was counted a single time. The genes are TRBV12-3 or TRBV12-4 and TRBJ2-1; 8 bases align to TRBD2. Trimming removed 8 bases from V and 4 bases from J; junction bases left unmatched: 10. The CDR3 contains 15 residues. The CDR3 loop is CASGLAGLQYNEQFF. DNA for the CDR3: TGTGCCAGCGGATTAGCGGGGCTCCAATACAATGAGCAGTTCTTC.

The chain has TRBV7-6 and TRBJ2-3, with TRBD2 identical over 8 bases. CDR1 is SGHVS, CDR2 FNYEAQ, per germline. The CDR3 length is 15 residues. The V gene end was trimmed by 8 bases and the J gene end by 0 bases; junction bases not matched to a gene: 7. CDR3 residues: CASLREGLSTDTQYF. CDR3 bases: TGTGCCAGCCTACGGGAGGGCCTTAGCACAGATACGCAGTATTTT.

This clonotype was seen only a few times. The chain employs TRBV19 and TRBJ2-7; D perhaps matches TRBD1 (5 bases). Between the trimmed V and J ends, which lost 0 bases and 3 bases, there was a span of 9 bases. Germline-derived CDR1 and CDR2 are LNHDA and SQIVND (reference sequence). The CDR3 consists of 14 residues. CDR3 region: CASSIDRQGYEQYF. In DNA, the CDR3 is TGTGCCAGTAGTATAGATCGGCAGGGCTACGAGCAGTACTTC.

This chain joins TRBV6-5 and TRBJ2-7; 8 positions agree with TRBD1. Looked up from germline, CDR1 is MNHEY and CDR2 is SVGAGI. The J segment lost 1 base and the V segment lost 4 bases, leaving 15 bases of the junction unmatched. The CDR3 covers 18 residues. The CDR3 loop is CASSSGQGFGLLSYEQYV. CDR3 coding DNA: TGTGCCAGCAGTTCCGGACAGGGTTTTGGTTTATTGTCCTACGAGCAGTACGTC.

This chain links TRBV24-1 with TRBJ2-3; D not certain. The CDR3 spans 14 residues. The germline CDR1 and CDR2 sequences are KGHDR and SFDVKD. V lost 5 bases to trimming and J lost 1 base, with 9 bases between them. The CDR3 nucleotides read TGTGCCACCAGTGTGACGGAACGCACAGATACGCAGTATTTT. It encodes CATSVTERTDTQYF.

The rearrangement links TRBV15 to TRBJ1-1; D perhaps matches TRBD1 (6 bases). V was shortened by 5 bases and J by 4 bases, with 14 bases between the two germline ends. This CDR3 comprises 14 residues. Germline CDR1 LNHNV, CDR2 YYDKDF (reference sequence). The CDR3 DNA is TGTGCCACCAGCCGGGGGCCACGTGCCACTGAAGCTTTCTTT. Translation gives CATSRGPRATEAFF. The whole variable domain, filled in from reference TRBV15 and TRBJ1-1, reads DAMVIQNPRYQVTQFGKPVTLSCSQTLNHNVMYWYQQKSSQAPKLLFHYYDKDFNNEADTPDNFQSRRPNTSFCFLDIRSPGLGDTAMYLCATSRGPRATEAFFGQGTRLTVV.

V is TRBV5-1 and J is TRBJ1-1; D is possibly TRBD1 (5 bases). The CDR3 contains 14 residues. From germline, CDR1 is SGHRS and CDR2 YFSETQ. The V end lost 1 base, the J end lost 4 bases, and 11 bases lay between the germline ends. The CDR3 region is CASSLKQRGTEAFF. Here the CDR3 DNA reads TGCGCCAGCAGCTTGAAACAAAGGGGCACTGAAGCTTTCTTT.

This clonotype was seen more than once but under ten times. The gene calls are TRBV20-1 and TRBJ2-7; perhaps TRBD2 as D (5 bases). Germline V lookup: CDR1 DFQATT, CDR2 SNEGSKA (reference sequence). This CDR3 comprises 13 residues. V was cut by 1 base and J by 6 bases, with 13 bases left in between. In nucleotides, the CDR3 is TGCAGTGCTAGAGGCTCCGCCGAGGGCGAGCAGTACTTC. Amino acids: CSARGSAEGEQYF.

In its sample, this clonotype was seen once. This chain joins TRBV20-1 and TRBJ1-2; 9 positions match TRBD1. In germline, CDR1 is DFQATT, CDR2 SNEGSKA (reference sequence). Germline trimming cut 6 bases from V and 7 bases from J; bases unmatched to any gene: 12. This CDR3 region has 14 residues. The CDR3 DNA reads TGCAGTGCCGAACCCGGGACAGGGTTGACTGGCTACACCTTC. Protein: CSAEPGTGLTGYTF.

The CDR3 DNA is TGTGCCACCACTCCAGGGGATCGCACTGAAGCTTTCTTT. Protein sequence: CATTPGDRTEAFF. The chain links TRBV7-9 to TRBJ1-1, with D possibly TRBD1 on 6 matching bases. Germline V gene sequence: CDR1 SEHNR, CDR2 FQNEAQ (reference sequence). Trimming pared 10 bases from V and 4 bases from J, leaving 16 bases between. The CDR3 consists of 13 residues. Full variable domain (rest looked up from reference TRBV7-9 and TRBJ1-1): DTGVSQNPRHKITKRGQNVTFRCDPISEHNRLYWYRQTLGQGPEFLTYFQNEAQLEKSRLLSDRFSAERPKGSFSTLEIQRTEQGDSAMYLCATTPGDRTEAFFGQGTRLTVV.

The rearrangement joins TRBV7-8 to TRBJ2-7; TRBD1 matches 11 bases. The V segment lost 5 bases and the J segment 4 bases; nucleotides outside the gene matches: 4. Per the germline V gene, CDR1 is SGHVS and CDR2 is FQNEAQ. The CDR3 consists of 14 residues. The CDR3 loop is CASSHGTGGYEQYV. For the CDR3, the DNA is TGTGCCAGCAGCCACGGGACAGGGGGGTACGAGCAGTACGTC.

The chain recombines TRBV29-1 with TRBJ2-7; D not certain. The germline gives CDR1 SQVTM, CDR2 ANQGSEA. The CDR3 covers 12 residues. V lost 7 bases and J lost 0, with 10 bases in between. DNA for the CDR3: TGCAGCGCCGCCCCTACCTCCTACGAGCAGTACTTC. This encodes CSAAPTSYEQYF.